This entry features one TCR beta chain sequence. Its antigen is not yet known. The input lacks base qualities; no much larger clone sits a single base away. This sample's time point label indicates: baseline before first vaccination. The vaccinee samples were drawn from two UK trials, COV001 and COV002, one of which was a single-blind randomized controlled phase 2/3 trial testing AZD1222 (ChAdOx1 nCoV-19) in healthy adults. Trial participant PBMC samples were collected at day 0 and day 28 after the second dose for TCRbeta chain sequencing. V gives up 4 bases and J gives up 0 bases, and the segment between their germline ends measures 13 bases. The CDR3 starts with the cysteine, ends with the phenylalanine, and has 15 residues. The read is trimmed to its CDR3 DNA, 45 bases read in frame from base 1. In the germline V gene, CDR1 corresponds to MNHEY and CDR2 to SVGAGI. This sample is part of a study of T cell responses to AZD1222 COVID-19 vaccine (dated by TCRdb to 2020 to 2022). The study in broad terms: AZD1222 recipients with second doses at about 4 weeks or about 12 weeks were pooled, because spike-specific TCR depth and breadth did not differ between schedules. TCR sequencing was performed for 230 to 250 trial participants, of whom around 200 were given two doses of AZD1222 and roughly 25 were given two doses of MenACWY control vaccine. Trial participants were enrolled by age into 18-55, 56-69 and 70-plus year subgroups, with roughly 160, 29 and 62 TCR-sequenced participants respectively. Broader findings and caveats from the paper: Conclusions about previously exposed vaccinees are limited, since just 6 or 7 AZD1222 recipients were seropositive for SARS-CoV-2 at baseline. The 56-69-year group was small, and its depth increase did not reach significance, likely because of low power. After two AZD1222 doses, both the breadth and the depth of spike-specific TCRs were significantly higher than at day 0 and than in MenACWY recipients. Because no day 14 peak-response samples were available, repertoires were characterized only after the peak T cell response. Vaccine-associated CD4 TCRs spanned the whole spike protein, with dominant responses in regions 160-218 and 743-854. Reportedly, almost half of the unique spike-specific TCRs recognized epitopes lying outside the regions that are mutated in the B.1.351 and B.1.1.7 variants. Participants were mostly white British and included more females than males, and it was suggested by the authors that clonal diversity may have been underestimated.

The CDR3 regions of human TCRbeta chains were analyzed by immunosequencing. Under the source paper's analysis protocol: TCRs in the repertoires were compared against a reference library of SARS-CoV-2-specific TCRs that had been generated with the MIRA antigen-specificity platform. Breadth was defined as the fraction of unique TCRs that were SARS-CoV-2-associated, and depth was defined as the fraction of total T cells that were SARS-CoV-2-associated. Using the MIRA data, each spike-specific TCR was assigned both to the spike region to which the TCR was reactive and to a CD4 or CD8 class. Log10-transformed breadth and depth values were compared by one-way ANOVA with Sidak's multiple comparisons tests. TCRdb limited this immuneACCESS table to in-frame rearrangements with V and J called. A share of clones is missing; checked studies link under half to unresolved V genes, and the rest is unexplained. V and J calls and clone size follow that table, whereas D and trimming were derived from the DNA. The sample has 68,000 or so clones on record, about nine tenths of them singletons. The ten biggest clones cover 7.5% to 9.5% of the sample.

The sample consisted of peripheral blood, taken on day 0 of AZD1222 vaccination. This clonotype was obtained from an adult in good health. This chain joins TRBV6-5 to TRBJ2-7; TRBD2 could be the D gene, as 5 bases match. The nucleotide sequence is TGTGCCAGCAGTTTAGAGCGGAAACCCTCCTACGAGCAGTACTTC. This encodes CASSLERKPSYEQYF.